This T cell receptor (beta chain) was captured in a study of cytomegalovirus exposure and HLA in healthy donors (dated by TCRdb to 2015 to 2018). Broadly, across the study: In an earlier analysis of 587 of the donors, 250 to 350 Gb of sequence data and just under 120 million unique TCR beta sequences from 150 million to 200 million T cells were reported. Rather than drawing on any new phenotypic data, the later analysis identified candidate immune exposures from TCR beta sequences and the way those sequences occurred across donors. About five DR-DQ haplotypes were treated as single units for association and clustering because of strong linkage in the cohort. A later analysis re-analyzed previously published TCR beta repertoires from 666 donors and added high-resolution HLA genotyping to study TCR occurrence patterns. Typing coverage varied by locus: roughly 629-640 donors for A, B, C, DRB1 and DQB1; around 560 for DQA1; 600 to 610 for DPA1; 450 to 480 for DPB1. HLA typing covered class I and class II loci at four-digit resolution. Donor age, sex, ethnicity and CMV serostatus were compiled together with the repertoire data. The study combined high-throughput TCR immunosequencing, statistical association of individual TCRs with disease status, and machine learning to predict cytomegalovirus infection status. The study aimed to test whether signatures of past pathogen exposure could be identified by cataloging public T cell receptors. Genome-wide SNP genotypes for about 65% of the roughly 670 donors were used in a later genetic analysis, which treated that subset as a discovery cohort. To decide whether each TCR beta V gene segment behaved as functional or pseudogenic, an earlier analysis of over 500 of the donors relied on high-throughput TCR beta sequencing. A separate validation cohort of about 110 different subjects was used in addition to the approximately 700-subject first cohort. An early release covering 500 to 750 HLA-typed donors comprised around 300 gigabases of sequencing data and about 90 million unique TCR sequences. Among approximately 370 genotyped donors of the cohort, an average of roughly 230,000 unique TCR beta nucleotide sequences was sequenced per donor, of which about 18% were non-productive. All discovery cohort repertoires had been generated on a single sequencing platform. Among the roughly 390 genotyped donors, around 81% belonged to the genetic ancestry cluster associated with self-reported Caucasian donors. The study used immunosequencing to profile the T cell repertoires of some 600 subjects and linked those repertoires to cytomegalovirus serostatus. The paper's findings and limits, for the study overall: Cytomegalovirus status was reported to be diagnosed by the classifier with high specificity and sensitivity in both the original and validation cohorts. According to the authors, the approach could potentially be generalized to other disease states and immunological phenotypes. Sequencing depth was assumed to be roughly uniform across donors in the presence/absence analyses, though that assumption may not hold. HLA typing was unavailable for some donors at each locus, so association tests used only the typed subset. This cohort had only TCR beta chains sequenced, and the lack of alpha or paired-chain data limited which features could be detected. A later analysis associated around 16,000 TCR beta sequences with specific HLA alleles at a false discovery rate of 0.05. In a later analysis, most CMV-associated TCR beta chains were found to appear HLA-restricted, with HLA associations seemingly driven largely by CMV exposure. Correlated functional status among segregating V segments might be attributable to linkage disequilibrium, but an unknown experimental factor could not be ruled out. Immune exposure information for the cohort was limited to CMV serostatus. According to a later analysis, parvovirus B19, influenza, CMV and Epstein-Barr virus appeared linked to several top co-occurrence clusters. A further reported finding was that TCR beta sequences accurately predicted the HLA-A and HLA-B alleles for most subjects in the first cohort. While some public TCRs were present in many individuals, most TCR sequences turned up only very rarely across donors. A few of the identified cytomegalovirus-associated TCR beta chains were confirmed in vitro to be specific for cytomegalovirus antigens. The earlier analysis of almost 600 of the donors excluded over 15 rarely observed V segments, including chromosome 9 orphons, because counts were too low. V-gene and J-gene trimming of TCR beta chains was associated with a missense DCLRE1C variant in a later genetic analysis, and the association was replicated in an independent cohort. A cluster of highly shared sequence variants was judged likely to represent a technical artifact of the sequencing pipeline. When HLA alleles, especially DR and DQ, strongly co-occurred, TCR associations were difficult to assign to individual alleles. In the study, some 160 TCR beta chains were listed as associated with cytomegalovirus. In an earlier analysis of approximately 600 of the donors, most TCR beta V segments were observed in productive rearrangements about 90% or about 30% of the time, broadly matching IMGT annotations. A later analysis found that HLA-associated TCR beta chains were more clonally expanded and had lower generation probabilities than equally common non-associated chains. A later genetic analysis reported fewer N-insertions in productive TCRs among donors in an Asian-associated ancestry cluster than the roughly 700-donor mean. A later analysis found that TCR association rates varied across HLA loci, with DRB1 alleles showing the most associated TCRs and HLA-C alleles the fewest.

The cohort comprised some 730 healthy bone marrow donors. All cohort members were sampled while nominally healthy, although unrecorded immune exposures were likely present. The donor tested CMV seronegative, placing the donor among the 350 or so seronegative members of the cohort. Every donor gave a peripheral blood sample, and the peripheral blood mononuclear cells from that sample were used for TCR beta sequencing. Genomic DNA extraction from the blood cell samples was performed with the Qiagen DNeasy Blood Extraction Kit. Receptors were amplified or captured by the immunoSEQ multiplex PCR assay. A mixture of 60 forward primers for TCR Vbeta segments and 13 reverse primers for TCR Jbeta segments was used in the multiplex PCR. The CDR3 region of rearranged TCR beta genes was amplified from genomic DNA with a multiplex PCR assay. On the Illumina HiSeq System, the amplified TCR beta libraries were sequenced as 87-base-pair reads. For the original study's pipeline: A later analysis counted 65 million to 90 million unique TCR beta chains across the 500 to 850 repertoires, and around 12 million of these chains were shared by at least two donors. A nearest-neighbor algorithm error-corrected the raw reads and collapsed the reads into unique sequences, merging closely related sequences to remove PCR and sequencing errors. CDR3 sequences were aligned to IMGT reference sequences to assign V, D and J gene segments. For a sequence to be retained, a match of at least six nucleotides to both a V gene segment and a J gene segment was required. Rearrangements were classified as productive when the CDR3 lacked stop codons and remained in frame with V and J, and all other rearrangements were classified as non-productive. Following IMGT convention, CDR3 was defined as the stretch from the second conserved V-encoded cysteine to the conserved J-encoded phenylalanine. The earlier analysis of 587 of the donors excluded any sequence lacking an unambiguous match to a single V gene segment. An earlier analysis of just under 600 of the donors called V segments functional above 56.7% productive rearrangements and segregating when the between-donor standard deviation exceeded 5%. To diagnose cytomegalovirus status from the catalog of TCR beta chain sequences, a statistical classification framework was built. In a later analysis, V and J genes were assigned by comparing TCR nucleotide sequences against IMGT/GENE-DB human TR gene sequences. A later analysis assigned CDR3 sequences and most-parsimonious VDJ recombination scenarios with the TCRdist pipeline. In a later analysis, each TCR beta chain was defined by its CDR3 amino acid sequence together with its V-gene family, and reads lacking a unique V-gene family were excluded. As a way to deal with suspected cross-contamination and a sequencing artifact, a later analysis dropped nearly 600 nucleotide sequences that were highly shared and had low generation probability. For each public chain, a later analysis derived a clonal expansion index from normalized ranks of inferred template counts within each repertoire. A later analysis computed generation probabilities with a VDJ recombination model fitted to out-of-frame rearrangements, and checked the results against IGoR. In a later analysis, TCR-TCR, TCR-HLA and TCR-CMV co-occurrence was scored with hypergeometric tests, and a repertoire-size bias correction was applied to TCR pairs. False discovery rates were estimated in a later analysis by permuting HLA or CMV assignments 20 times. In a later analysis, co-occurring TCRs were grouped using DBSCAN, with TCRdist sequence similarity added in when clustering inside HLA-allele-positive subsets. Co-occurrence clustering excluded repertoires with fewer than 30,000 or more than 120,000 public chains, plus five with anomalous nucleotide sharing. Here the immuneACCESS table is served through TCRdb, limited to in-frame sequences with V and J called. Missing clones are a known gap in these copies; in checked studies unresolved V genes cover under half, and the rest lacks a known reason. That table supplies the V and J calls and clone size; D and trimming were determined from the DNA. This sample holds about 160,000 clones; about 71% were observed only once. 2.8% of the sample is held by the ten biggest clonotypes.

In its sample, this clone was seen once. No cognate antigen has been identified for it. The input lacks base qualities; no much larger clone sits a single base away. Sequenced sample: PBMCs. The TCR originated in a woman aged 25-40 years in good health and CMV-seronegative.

The DNA sequence reads TGTGCCAGCAGTTTAGTGGCGAGAGGAGAAAAACTGTTTTTT. It is translated as CASSLVARGEKLFF. The sequence links TRBV27 to TRBJ1-4, with the D gene too uncertain to name. Cut back by 2 bases and 8 bases, the V and J ends lie 12 bases apart. The CDR3 has 14 amino acids, counting the end cysteine and phenylalanine. Only the CDR3 DNA stays, 42 bases, in frame from base 1. The germline V gene (reference sequence) provides CDR1 MNHEY and CDR2 SMNVEV.